The sample holds many counts of the clone carrying this T cell receptor (beta chain). Antigen unknown. The data derive from a study of neurological immune-mediated disorders. Across the study: Of the approximately 34 patients who had multiple sclerosis, some 30 had the relapsing-remitting form and 3 had the secondary progressive form. General study results and limits: HTLV-1-associated myelopathy ranked highest for TCR clonal expansion and multiple sclerosis lowest, beneath healthy controls.

Synthesis of cDNA used 5'RACE (with 10-nucleotide random UMIs). Every sequencing run generated over 190 million TCR-beta sequences from 15-18 subjects. TCRdb fed the 5' RACE reads into MiXCR, producing one record per CDR3 protein. The data show roughly 60,000 distinct CDR3 sequences, roughly 3.2% seen once. This CDR3 region has 15 residues. Germline trimming cut 5 bases from V and 4 bases from J; bases unmatched to any gene: 9. Germline CDR1 is SGHRS and CDR2 is YFSETQ. The chain joins TRBV5-1 to TRBJ2-7, with 10 bases that match TRBD1. The sample was PBMCs. This clonotype originated in a woman aged 25 to 39 with multiple sclerosis. CDR3 protein: CASSTPGQGMYEQYF. The DNA of the CDR3 is TGCGCCAGCAGTACCCCGGGACAGGGGATGTACGAGCAGTACTTC.